Here is one TCR beta chain with its context. What it binds is not known. This record comes from a study of vaccination effects on CD4 cells after COVID-19. Study conclusions and caveats: Of the vaccine-induced clones from healthy vaccinees, merely 1 of 255 recognized common cold coronaviruses as well. Marked clonal contraction of both clone types appeared late after vaccination.

Sequencing followed a ViraFEST assay step that expanded antigen-specific CD4+ T cells with viral peptide pools. Isolating CD4+ T cells followed approximately 9 days of culture. The study found no prior SARS-CoV-2 infection in the vaccine recipients, who tested negative for nucleocapsid antibodies. On day 3 and again on day 7, half the medium was replaced with IL-2 medium. TCRdb's table, derived via immunoSEQ multiplex PCR, lists solely in-frame clones and lacks some. In the table there are about 40,000 clones, under 70% of which are singletons. Germline trimming cut 3 bases from V and 3 bases from J; bases unmatched to any gene: 5. The germline gives CDR1 SGHDT, CDR2 YYEEEE. The CDR3 extends over 16 amino acids.

The V call is TRBV5-6, the J call TRBJ2-3, with TRBD2 matching over 12 bases. Here the sequenced sample was CD4+ T cells from PBMCs cultured with SARS-CoV-2 spike peptides, taken before COVID-19 vaccination. The TCR was taken from a human donor who received a COVID-19 vaccine. The DNA for the CDR3 is TGTGCCAGCAGCTCCCTGACTAGCGGGAGAACAGATACGCAGTATTTT. It codes for CASSSLTSGRTDTQYF.